Following are 20 T cell receptor beta chains from one sample sequenced in a study of blood T cell repertoires in COVID-19. Only in-frame clones appear in the TCRdb table, and some are missing; sequencing was by immunoSEQ multiplex PCR. The sample comprises about 200,000 clones, about 78% of which are singletons, and approximately 6% rests with the top ten. The sequenced material came from peripheral blood. These receptors originate from a woman in her 70s with acute or convalescent COVID-19.

As concerns this clone: Other DNA sequences in this sample translate to the same CDR3. The V call is TRBV19, the J call TRBJ2-7; TRBD1 matches 7 bases. The germline V gene has CDR1 LNHDA and CDR2 SQIVND (reference sequence). The CDR3 runs to 13 residues. The V gene end was trimmed by 3 bases and the J gene end by 3 bases; junction bases not matched to a gene: 2. The CDR3 spells CASSIDRDYEQYF. As DNA, the CDR3 is TGTGCCAGTAGTATCGACAGGGACTACGAGCAGTACTTC.

CDR3 DNA: TGTGCCAGTAGTCAGGACGGCGGGTTCAATCAGCCCCAGCATTTT. Protein: CASSQDGGFNQPQHF. This chain links TRBV19 with TRBJ1-5, with D unresolved. Between the trimmed V and J ends, which lost 5 bases and 3 bases, there was a span of 14 bases. Germline CDR1 is LNHDA and CDR2 is SQIVND (reference sequence). The CDR3 spans 15 residues.

This sequence joins TRBV10-3 and TRBJ2-2; no clear D gene. The CDR3 totals 13 residues. Germline V gene lookup returns CDR1 ENHRY and CDR2 SYGVKD. V was trimmed by 2 bases and J by 7 bases, leaving 8 bases between them. The CDR3 nucleotides read TGTGCCATCAGTGAGGAGAGTGGCGGGGAGCTGTTTTTT. Its translation is CAISEESGGELFF.

The chain carries TRBV9 and TRBJ2-7, with D possibly matching TRBD2 (6 bases). This CDR3 contains 14 residues. The germline gives CDR1 SGDLS, CDR2 YYNGEE. The V end was cut by 1 base, the J end by 3 bases, with 11 bases between. This chain's CDR3 is CASSVSAGSYEQYF. The CDR3 nucleotides are TGTGCCAGCAGCGTATCGGCGGGGAGCTACGAGCAGTACTTC. The full variable domain, with the rest looked up from reference TRBV9 and TRBJ2-7, is DSGVTQTPKHLITATGQRVTLRCSPRSGDLSVYWYQQSLDQGLQFLIQYYNGEERAKGNILERFSAQQFPDLHSELNLSSLELGDSALYFCASSVSAGSYEQYFGPGTRLTVT.

This clone came up once. The chain employs TRBV3-1 (or the pseudogene TRBV3-2) and TRBJ2-5; D might be TRBD2 (5 bases). CDR3 size: 13 residues. Between the trimmed V and J ends, which lost 0 bases and 5 bases, there was a span of 7 bases. The germline V gene has CDR1 LGHDT and CDR2 YNNKEL (reference sequence). The CDR3 DNA reads TGTGCCAGCAGCCAAGAGCTAGCTGAGACCCAGTACTTC. It codes for CASSQELAETQYF.

This clone turned up a few times. The chain links TRBV27 to TRBJ2-3; 7 bases map to TRBD2. Germline CDR1 is MNHEY and CDR2 is SMNVEV (reference sequence). With 5 bases clipped from V and 3 bases from J, the junction kept 11 bases outside the gene matches. The CDR3 length is 16 residues. The CDR3 region is CASSARLASGTDTQYF. CDR3 bases: TGTGCCAGCAGTGCCAGACTAGCTAGTGGAACAGATACGCAGTATTTT.

This clone was recorded only once. V usage is TRBV19 and J usage is TRBJ1-6; perhaps TRBD1 as D (5 bases). V gave up 6 bases and J gave up 7 bases, with 7 bases separating them. Germline CDR1 reads LNHDA; CDR2 reads SQIVND (reference sequence). CDR3 length equals 12 residues. The CDR3 reads CASSQGNSPLHF. The DNA for the CDR3 is TGTGCCAGTAGCCAGGGAAATTCACCCCTCCACTTT.

The rearrangement links TRBV9 to TRBJ2-1; 7 bases match TRBD2. The V gene end was trimmed by 4 bases and the J gene end by 0 bases; junction bases not matched to a gene: 7. The germline gives CDR1 SGDLS, CDR2 YYNGEE. The CDR3 extends over 16 amino acids. The CDR3 sequence: CASSPRGGSSYNEQFF. CDR3 coding DNA: TGTGCCAGCAGCCCCCGCGGCGGGAGCTCCTACAATGAGCAGTTCTTC.

The chain recombines TRBV4-2 with TRBJ1-2; no firm D call. V was cut by 4 bases and J by 0 bases, with 15 bases left in between. CDR1 is LGHNA and CDR2 is YNFKEQ in the germline V gene. CDR3 length: 16 amino acids. The CDR3 DNA is TGTGCCAGCAGCCGAATGGATCAGACATCTAACTATGGCTACACCTTC. Its protein is CASSRMDQTSNYGYTF.

The chain employs TRBV19 and TRBJ1-3; unclear D gene. V was clipped by 4 bases and J by 1 base, with 5 bases between them. The CDR3 is 13 amino acids. Per germline, CDR1 LNHDA and CDR2 SQIVND (reference sequence). The CDR3 coding sequence is TGTGCCAGTAGTACCCAGTCTGGAAACACCATATATTTT. This gives the protein CASSTQSGNTIYF.

This clone occurred once. This chain links TRBV15 with TRBJ2-7; unclear D gene. The V end was cut by 3 bases, the J end by 3 bases, with 9 bases between. The V gene's germline CDR1 is LNHNV and CDR2 YYDKDF (reference sequence). The CDR3 extends over 13 amino acids. CDR3 in amino acids: CATSRIGVYEQYF. DNA of the CDR3: TGTGCCACCAGCAGGATTGGAGTCTACGAGCAGTACTTC.

J is TRBJ1-1 and V is TRBV10-1; 8 nucleotides agree with TRBD1. Germline assignment: CDR1 WNHNN and CDR2 SYGVQD (reference sequence). The CDR3 length is 15 residues. V dropped 5 bases and J dropped 4; count of bases not matched to a gene: 9. CDR3 amino acids: CASSYDRGQGTEAFF. The CDR3 coding sequence is TGCGCCAGCAGTTACGACAGGGGCCAGGGCACTGAAGCTTTCTTT.

V gene TRBV19 combines with J gene TRBJ2-1, with TRBD2 matching 12 bases. This CDR3 has 14 residues. Germline V gene data show CDR1 as LNHDA and CDR2 as SQIVND (reference sequence). Losses at the gene ends were 9 bases for V and 5 bases for J; bases not matched to a gene: 5. The chain's CDR3 is CASLAGGPHNEQFF. In DNA form, the CDR3 reads TGTGCCAGCCTAGCGGGAGGGCCCCACAATGAGCAGTTCTTC. Combining the CDR3 with reference TRBV19 and TRBJ2-1 gives the whole variable domain DGGITQSPKYLFRKEGQNVTLSCEQNLNHDAMYWYRQDPGQGLRLIYYSQIVNDFQKGDIAEGYSVSREKKESFPLTVTSAQKNPTAFYLCASLAGGPHNEQFFGPGTRLTVL.

The J gene is TRBJ1-1, the V gene TRBV5-4; TRBD1 agrees at 8 bases. The V segment lost 2 bases and the J segment 11 bases; nucleotides outside the gene matches: 8. From germline, CDR1 is SGHNT and CDR2 YYREEE (reference sequence). The CDR3 sequence is 13 residues long. The CDR3 sequence is CASSFSGQGSAFF. As DNA, the CDR3 is TGTGCCAGCAGCTTTTCAGGACAGGGATCGGCTTTCTTT.

This clone appeared many times. Additional DNA sequences in this sample encode the identical CDR3. The chain couples TRBV6-6 to TRBJ1-3, with D hard to call. Germline V lookup: CDR1 MNHNY, CDR2 SVGAGI (reference sequence). Trimming left V 6 bases short and J 3 bases short, with 3 bases between. CDR3 length: 11 amino acids. CDR3: CASSLGNTIYF. The CDR3 DNA reads as TGTGCCAGCAGCCTTGGAAACACCATATATTTT.

The rearrangement uses TRBV6-5 and TRBJ2-2; 8 nucleotides align to TRBD2. Germline assignment: CDR1 MNHEY and CDR2 SVGAGI. CDR3 size: 15 residues. Trimming took 5 bases from V and 5 from J; bases not matched to a gene: 7. As DNA, the CDR3 is TGTGCCAGCAGTCCGGGAGGGGAAGGTACCGGGGAGCTGTTTTTT. Protein product: CASSPGGEGTGELFF.

This clone showed up just a few times. The rearrangement links TRBV4-2 to TRBJ1-3, with TRBD1 as a possible D gene (5 bases). CDR3 size: 14 residues. The V gene's germline CDR1 is LGHNA and CDR2 YNFKEQ. V dropped 7 bases and J dropped 4 bases, with 14 bases sitting between them. CDR3 protein: CASNGDLSGNTIYF. The DNA of the CDR3 is TGTGCCAGCAACGGGGACTTAAGCGGAAACACCATATATTTT.

The chain is built from TRBV5-1 and TRBJ2-3; D is possibly TRBD1 (6 bases). This CDR3 is built from 15 residues. CDR1 is SGHRS, CDR2 YFSETQ, per germline. Trimming shortened V by 0 bases and J by 5 bases, and 13 bases separated the two germline ends. In DNA, the CDR3 is TGCGCCAGCAGCTTGGTGGCAGGGGATAAAGATACGCAGTATTTT. Its translation: CASSLVAGDKDTQYF. The full variable domain, with the rest looked up from reference TRBV5-1 and TRBJ2-3, is KAGVTQTPRYLIKTRGQQVTLSCSPISGHRSVSWYQQTPGQGLQFLFEYFSETQRNKGNFPGRFSGRQFSNSRSEMNVSTLELGDSALYLCASSLVAGDKDTQYFGPGTRLTVL.

The chain links TRBV3-1 (or the pseudogene TRBV3-2) to TRBJ2-2, with D maybe TRBD2 (7 bases). The V gene's germline CDR1 is LGHDT and CDR2 YNNKEL (reference sequence). There are 19 residues in the CDR3. V was trimmed by 0 bases and J by 7 bases, leaving 24 bases between them. The CDR3 nucleotides are TGTGCCAGCAGCCAAGAAGGGGGAGAAGCGGGATTTCGTAGCGGGGAGCTGTTTTTT. The encoded protein is CASSQEGGEAGFRSGELFF.

The DNA for the CDR3 is TGTGCCAGCAGTCTAGGGGTAGCGGGCCCCAAAAACATTCAGTACTTC. This translates into CASSLGVAGPKNIQYF. The V call is TRBV25-1, the J call TRBJ2-4; 7 bases match TRBD2. V lost 5 bases and J lost 2; bases outside the gene matches: 9. The V gene's germline CDR1 is MGHDK and CDR2 SYGVNS. The CDR3 is 16 amino acids.